The clone carrying this TCR beta chain is medium-sized within its sample. Antigen unknown. The CDR3 is made up of 14 amino acids. Trimming left V 5 bases short and J 0 bases short, with 10 bases between. Germline V gives CDR1 SGHNT, CDR2 YENEEA. Here immunoSEQ multiplex PCR was the method, and the copy in TCRdb shows in-frame clones only, minus some. The table records around 6,000 clones, over 12% of them present only once. The data stem from a study of T cells in localized non-small cell lung cancer. Findings of the study overall: Uninvolved neighboring lung showed the greatest T cell clonality, exceeding tumor. Higher blood T cell density went with longer overall survival. Median approximately 58 top-100 tumor clones were shared with paired adjacent lung. As only one tumor region underwent sequencing, heterogeneity remains possible.

This TCR derives from a male donor aged 60 or older with stage II squamous cell lung carcinoma. The gene calls are TRBV11-3 and TRBJ1-1, with a weak D call TRBD1 (5 bases). The specimen was normal lung tissue next to the tumor, collected before any cancer treatment. The DNA of the CDR3 is TGTGCCAGCAGCCGCGGGACTCTGAACACTGAAGCTTTCTTT. Amino acid sequence: CASSRGTLNTEAFF.